The 14 T cell receptor beta chains below all came from one sample that was sequenced in a study of cytomegalovirus exposure and HLA in healthy donors. Use of 60 Vbeta and 13 Jbeta primers characterized the PCR. Clones were read by immunoSEQ multiplex PCR, and TCRdb kept only the in-frame ones, dropping some. The sample has about 110,000 clones, 60% to 85% seen once; the top ten hold roughly 5.7%. The sequenced material came from PBMCs. These receptors all stem from a male donor in good health and CMV-seronegative.

This rearrangement joins TRBV18 to TRBJ1-2, with unresolved D. Trimming took off 4 bases at V and 5 bases at J, with 8 bases between the two ends. Germline CDR1 reads KGHSH; CDR2 reads LQKENI. The CDR3 has 12 residues. The CDR3 sequence: CASSLQSYGYTF. In nucleotides, the CDR3 is TGTGCCAGCTCACTTCAGTCTTATGGCTACACCTTC.

The V and J genes are TRBV28 and TRBJ2-7; unclear D gene. Germline CDR1 reads MDHEN; CDR2 reads SYDVKM. There are 14 residues in the CDR3. V was trimmed by 5 bases and J by 2 bases, leaving 13 bases between them. CDR3 sequence reads: CASSELINPYEQYF. The CDR3 DNA reads as TGTGCCAGCAGTGAGCTCATCAACCCCTACGAGCAGTACTTC.

To note about this clone: The junction differs from germline at one of its ends, possibly a read error. The chain joins TRBV15 to TRBJ2-2; 7 bases align to TRBD1. Germline V CDR1 and CDR2: LNHNV, YYDKDF (reference sequence). The CDR3 length is 15 residues. CDR3 DNA sequence: TGTGCCACCGGCAGGGACAGAGTCGAGACCGGGGAGCTGTTTTTT. This codes for CATGRDRVETGELFF. The whole variable domain, remainder taken from reference TRBV15 and TRBJ2-2, is DAMVIQNPRYQVTQFGKPVTLSCSQTLNHNVMYWYQQKSSQAPKLLFHYYDKDFNNEADTPDNFQSRRPNTSFCFLDIRSPGLGDTAMYLCATGRDRVETGELFFGEGSRLTVL.

This chain connects TRBV20-1 to TRBJ1-1; D unresolved. The CDR3 loop spans 9 amino acids. CDR1 and CDR2 (germline): DFQATT, SNEGSKA (reference sequence). V lost 6 bases, J lost 9 bases, and 8 bases lay in between. The CDR3 loop reads CSAAGKAFF. The CDR3 region has the DNA TGCAGTGCCGCGGGTAAAGCTTTCTTT.

Comment on this clone: One end of the junction does not line up with germline, which may come from a read error. The CDR3 DNA follows: TGTGCCTGGAGAAGAGACAGGGGGGGACAAGGGTTC. Residues: CAWRRDRGGQGF. J is TRBJ2-7 and V is TRBV30; 9 bases match TRBD1. Germline-derived CDR1 and CDR2 are GTSNPN and SVGIG (reference sequence). The CDR3 runs 12 residues. The whole variable domain, filled in from reference TRBV30 and TRBJ2-7, reads SQTIHQWPATLVQPVGSPLSLECTVEGTSNPNLYWYRQAAGRGLQLLFYSVGIGQISSEVPQNLSASRPQDRQFILSSKKLLLSDSGFYLCAWRRDRGGQGFGPGTRLTVT.

The chain employs TRBV2 and TRBJ2-5; TRBD1 agrees at 8 bases. CDR1 and CDR2 from the germline V gene are SNHLY and FYNNEI. This CDR3 is 12 amino acids long. V shed 8 bases and J 4 bases; nucleotides not matched to a gene: 3. The chain's CDR3 is CASGQGRETQYF. In DNA form, the CDR3 reads TGTGCCAGCGGACAGGGACGAGAGACCCAGTACTTC.

This chain links TRBV7-9 with TRBJ2-5; 14 positions match TRBD2. Germline loops: CDR1 SEHNR, CDR2 FQNEAQ (reference sequence). The CDR3 sequence is 17 residues long. V dropped 6 bases and J dropped 3; count of bases not matched to a gene: 9. The CDR3, as DNA: TGTGCCAGCAGTTCTAGACTAGCGGGAGGGCTAAAAGAGACCCAGTACTTC. This gives the protein CASSSRLAGGLKETQYF.

This chain joins TRBV11-3 and TRBJ2-1, with 7 bases fitting TRBD2. V shed 5 bases and J 6 bases; nucleotides not matched to a gene: 13. CDR3 length equals 16 residues. Germline V gene lookup returns CDR1 SGHNT and CDR2 YENEEA. In DNA form, the CDR3 reads TGTGCCAGCAGCCGACTAGCCGGGGCAAGGGTCAATGAGCAGTTCTTC. It is translated as CASSRLAGARVNEQFF.

This clone was seen a few times. V gene TRBV5-1 combines with J gene TRBJ2-7, with 10 bases lining up with TRBD1. The CDR3 extends over 14 amino acids. CDR1 and CDR2 from the germline V gene are SGHRS and YFSETQ. The V segment lost 4 bases and the J segment 4 bases; nucleotides outside the gene matches: 5. The CDR3 region has the DNA TGCGCCAGCAGCCCAAGGGACAGGGGTTACGAGCAGTACTTC. Its protein product is CASSPRDRGYEQYF.

The chain has TRBV28 and TRBJ2-7; D call uncertain. Germline V lookup: CDR1 MDHEN, CDR2 SYDVKM. The CDR3 length is 11 residues. V lost 3 bases and J lost 9, with 9 bases in between. The CDR3 loop is CASSFELRQYF. CDR3 nucleotides: TGTGCCAGCAGTTTTGAACTGAGGCAGTACTTC.

This clone showed up just once. V is TRBV27 and J is TRBJ1-2, with 7 bases aligning to TRBD1. The CDR3 contains 12 residues. Trimming cost V 5 bases and J 7 bases; bases outside gene matches: 4. The V gene's germline CDR1 is MNHEY and CDR2 SMNVEV (reference sequence). The CDR3 region has the DNA TGTGCCAGCAGTAATCGACAGGGTGGCTACACCTTC. As protein: CASSNRQGGYTF.

The gene calls are TRBV10-3 and TRBJ2-7; no clear D. CDR1 is ENHRY, CDR2 SYGVKD, per germline. Trimming cost V 2 bases and J 2 bases, with 13 bases left between them. This CDR3 contains 15 residues. For the CDR3, the DNA is TGTGCCATCAGTGAGGCTAAGCGCGAAGCCTACGAGCAGTACTTC. Amino acids: CAISEAKREAYEQYF.

The chain carries TRBV7-9 and TRBJ2-1; tentatively, D is TRBD2 (7 bases). V gave up 5 bases and J gave up 4 bases, with 21 bases separating them. Looked up from germline, CDR1 is SEHNR and CDR2 is FQNEAQ (reference sequence). The CDR3 runs to 17 residues. CDR3 amino acids: CASSPRGGGSVYNEQFF. The CDR3 nucleotides read TGTGCCAGCAGCCCAAGGGGGGGCGGGAGTGTGTACAATGAGCAGTTCTTC.

This clone was found once. The V call is TRBV11-2, the J call TRBJ2-5; D possibly corresponds to TRBD1 (5 bases). V dropped 3 bases and J dropped 2 bases, with 19 bases sitting between them. This CDR3 is 17 amino acids long. The V gene's germline CDR1 is SGHAT and CDR2 FQNNGV. In nucleotides, the CDR3 is TGTGCCAGCAGCTTCAGGGAACAGCTGAATTTTCAAGAGACCCAGTACTTC. It codes for CASSFREQLNFQETQYF.